This paragraph covers one T cell receptor (beta chain) sequence. What it recognizes is unknown. These data come from a study of cytomegalovirus exposure and HLA in healthy donors. Primers: 60 Vbeta forward and 13 Jbeta reverse. The protocol was immunoSEQ multiplex PCR, while the TCRdb copy is restricted to in-frame clones and leaves out a portion. Of about 150,000 clones listed, 70% to 80% are singletons. Study-wide results and caveats: There were several of the most significant clusters that appeared linked to common viral pathogens in a later analysis. In a later analysis, productive TCRs from donors in an Asian-associated ancestry cluster reportedly carried fewer N-insertions than the cohort mean. An analysis that was carried out later associated 17,000 or so TCR beta sequences with HLA alleles at 0.05 false discovery rate.

The germline gives CDR1 MNHEY, CDR2 SVGAGI. J gave up 2 bases and V 5 bases, and 3 bases lay outside the gene matches. This CDR3 region has 15 residues. The sequenced sample consisted of PBMCs. This TCR derives from a middle-aged man in good health and CMV-seropositive. The gene calls are TRBV6-5 and TRBJ1-5; 10 nucleotides match TRBD1. CDR3 sequence reads: CASSRQGAGNQPQHF. The CDR3 DNA is TGTGCCAGCAGTCGACAGGGGGCTGGCAATCAGCCCCAGCATTTT.